This T cell receptor beta chain originates from a study of T cell changes during pregnancy in multiple sclerosis. CDR3 length equals 14 residues. Between the trimmed V and J ends, which lost 0 bases and 3 bases, there was a span of 9 bases. CDR1 SGHRS and CDR2 YFSETQ come from the germline V gene. Some clones are missing from TCRdb's copy, which holds only in-frame ones; the method was immunoSEQ multiplex PCR. The sample lists some 57,000 clones, about 90% seen once, with about 0.76% in the top ten. The sequences come from CD4+ T cells from peripheral blood mononuclear cells, collected in the first trimester of pregnancy. This clonotype was obtained from a female donor with multiple sclerosis, enrolled in a pregnancy study. The genes are TRBV5-1 and TRBJ2-5; D is perhaps TRBD2 (6 bases). CDR3 region: CASSLEAGKETQYF. The CDR3 DNA reads as TGCGCCAGCAGCTTGGAGGCGGGGAAAGAGACCCAGTACTTC.